Following are 31 T cell receptor beta chains from one sample sequenced in a study of CD8+ T cells in alopecia areata. After isolation, RNA underwent reverse transcription to generate cDNA as the sequencing template. The assay was immunoSEQ multiplex PCR, and TCRdb's table has in-frame clones only and misses some. In the table there are about 140,000 clones, about three fifths of which are singletons. Specimen: CD4+ T cells sorted from blood. The origin of the receptors is a human donor in good health.

The V and J genes are TRBV6-5 and TRBJ1-1; weak D call: TRBD1 (6 bases). The CDR3 spans 14 residues. Trimming removed 6 bases at V and 0 bases at J, with 11 bases between. CDR1 is MNHEY and CDR2 is SVGAGI in the germline V gene. CDR3: CASRADSLNTEAFF. The CDR3 region has the DNA TGTGCCAGCAGGGCGGACAGTCTGAACACTGAAGCTTTCTTT.

This clone was counted between two and nine times. The rearrangement uses TRBV4-1 and TRBJ1-3; no clear D gene. CDR1 and CDR2 (germline): MGHRA, YSYEKL. V was cut by 0 bases and J by 2 bases, with 8 bases left in between. The CDR3 totals 15 residues. The CDR3 coding sequence is TGCGCCAGCAGCCAAGATGGAGGGCCTGGAAACACCATATATTTT. This gives the protein CASSQDGGPGNTIYF.

The chain links TRBV29-1 to TRBJ2-3, with 9 positions matching TRBD2. CDR3 length equals 14 residues. V lost 6 bases, J lost 2 bases, and 6 bases stayed unmatched. The germline V gene has CDR1 SQVTM and CDR2 ANQGSEA. The CDR3 is CSVRPSGNTDTQYF. The CDR3 nucleotides are TGCAGCGTCAGGCCTAGCGGGAACACAGATACGCAGTATTTT.

This clone was observed a single time. This chain connects TRBV4-1 to TRBJ2-7; D call uncertain. Germline V gives CDR1 MGHRA, CDR2 YSYEKL. V was clipped by 3 bases and J by 6 bases, with 15 bases between them. The CDR3 spans 14 residues. The CDR3 bases are TGCGCCAGCAGCCAGCCAAAACGGTCGGGCGAGCAGTACTTC. Its protein product is CASSQPKRSGEQYF.

The chain links TRBV9 to TRBJ2-7, with a possible D match to TRBD2 (6 bases). Per the germline V gene, CDR1 is SGDLS and CDR2 is YYNGEE. V shed 4 bases and J shed 6 bases, with 20 bases lying between them. The CDR3 consists of 15 residues. In nucleotides, the CDR3 is TGTGCCAGCAGCCGAGACGGGTTGGGTAGCGGCGAGCAGTACTTC. Protein: CASSRDGLGSGEQYF.

The rearrangement joins TRBV20-1 to TRBJ2-7; D unresolved. The V and J ends lost 3 bases and 6 bases respectively, with 9 bases between them. This CDR3 is 11 amino acids long. Germline assignment: CDR1 DFQATT and CDR2 SNEGSKA (reference sequence). In DNA form, the CDR3 reads TGCAGTGCTAGTGGGCCCTCCGAGCAGTACTTC. Amino acid sequence: CSASGPSEQYF.

The rearrangement uses TRBV5-6 and TRBJ2-4; TRBD1 aligns across 9 bases. The CDR3 runs 16 residues. With V trimmed by 2 bases and J by 2 bases, 5 bases remained unmatched. CDR1 is SGHDT, CDR2 YYEEEE, per germline. The CDR3 DNA follows: TGTGCCAGCAGCTTCCTACAGGGGGCGTCCAAAAACATTCAGTACTTC. The encoded protein is CASSFLQGASKNIQYF.

This clone has just a few counts. V and J are TRBV5-1 and TRBJ2-2; 9 bases are a match to TRBD2. Looked up from germline, CDR1 is SGHRS and CDR2 is YFSETQ. The CDR3 is 19 residues long. Trimming at V came to 0 bases and at J to 3 bases, leaving 12 bases not matched to a gene. CDR3 DNA: TGCGCCAGCAGCTTGGCCTGGACGACGTTAGCGGGGGACACCGGGGAGCTGTTTTTT. Its protein is CASSLAWTTLAGDTGELFF.

The chain is built from TRBV7-9 and TRBJ2-4; 7 nucleotides agree with TRBD2. Trimming at V came to 8 bases and at J to 6 bases, leaving 22 bases not matched to a gene. This CDR3 has 18 amino acids. Germline assignment: CDR1 SEHNR and CDR2 FQNEAQ (reference sequence). CDR3 sequence: CASQYIVARGRELNIQYF. CDR3 coding DNA: TGTGCCAGCCAATACATCGTGGCTCGCGGGAGAGAATTAAACATTCAGTACTTC.

The chain has TRBV2 and TRBJ2-7, with D perhaps matching TRBD2 (5 bases). V lost 10 bases and J 2 bases, leaving 18 bases between the germline ends. Germline V gene sequence: CDR1 SNHLY, CDR2 FYNNEI. There are 14 residues in the CDR3. The CDR3 region has the DNA TGTGCCACCCAGCGGCACAAGATAACCTACGAGCAGTACTTC. It translates to CATQRHKITYEQYF.

This clone is a singleton in its sample. The CDR3, as DNA: TGTGCCGTGTCCCGAGAGGGAGATACGCAGTATTTT. Protein sequence: CAVSREGDTQYF. J is TRBJ2-3 and V is TRBV10-3; TRBD2 might be the D (5 bases). Per the germline V gene, CDR1 is ENHRY and CDR2 is SYGVKD. With 11 bases removed from V and 5 bases from J, the gap between germline ends came to 14 bases. The CDR3 extends over 12 amino acids.

The chain employs TRBV5-1 and TRBJ2-1, with D possibly matching TRBD2 (6 bases). This CDR3 region has 15 residues. Germline CDR1 and CDR2: SGHRS and YFSETQ. Trimming shortened V by 4 bases and J by 2 bases, and 13 bases separated the two germline ends. The CDR3 sequence is CASSTTSGPYNEQFF. Here the CDR3 DNA reads TGCGCCAGCAGCACGACTAGTGGTCCCTACAATGAGCAGTTCTTC.

The J gene is TRBJ1-2, the V gene TRBV7-9; TRBD1 agrees at 7 bases. The CDR3 has 13 amino acids. From germline, CDR1 is SEHNR and CDR2 FQNEAQ (reference sequence). The J segment lost 7 bases and the V segment lost 5 bases, leaving 7 bases of the junction unmatched. The CDR3 region has the DNA TGTGCCAGCAGCGTCAGGGGGAATGGTGGCTACACCTTC. Encoded protein: CASSVRGNGGYTF.

The chain carries TRBV15 and TRBJ2-1, with TRBD1 matching over 7 bases. The CDR3 covers 14 residues. CDR1 and CDR2 from the germline V gene are LNHNV and YYDKDF (reference sequence). V lost 0 bases and J lost 6; bases outside the gene matches: 2. CDR3 region: CATSREQGRNEQFF. The CDR3 coding sequence is TGTGCCACCAGCAGAGAACAGGGGCGCAATGAGCAGTTCTTC.

This clone has just a few counts. A junction end diverges from the germline sequence, so it may reflect a read error. V gene TRBV29-1 combines with J gene TRBJ2-3, with TRBD2 matching 9 bases. Looked up from germline, CDR1 is SQVTM and CDR2 is ANQGSEA. CDR3 length: 14 amino acids. CDR3 coding DNA: TGCAGCGTAGAAGGGAGCGGGAGGACAGATACGCAGTATTTT. It yields the protein CSVEGSGRTDTQYF.

The chain has TRBV25-1 and TRBJ2-7; tentative D call: TRBD2 (6 bases). Germline CDR1 MGHDK, CDR2 SYGVNS. This CDR3 contains 13 residues. Trimming stripped 4 bases from V and 1 base from J, with 8 bases between. The CDR3 DNA reads TGTGCCAGCAGTGTACTAGCTTCCTACGAGCAGTACTTC. This sequence encodes CASSVLASYEQYF.

As for this clone: This same CDR3 is encoded by further DNA sequences in the sample. This rearrangement joins TRBV6-5 to TRBJ1-1; TRBD1 matches 7 bases. The CDR3 is 14 amino acids. V shed 4 bases and J 1 base; nucleotides not matched to a gene: 3. Germline V gives CDR1 MNHEY, CDR2 SVGAGI. The CDR3 nucleotides read TGTGCCAGCAGTTGGACAGGAGGGAACACTGAAGCTTTCTTT. It translates to CASSWTGGNTEAFF.

The CDR3 DNA follows: TGTGCCTGGAGTGGCGGGCCGGGGGGCCAGTACTTC. It encodes CAWSGGPGGQYF. This chain joins TRBV30 and TRBJ2-5, with 7 bases identical to TRBD2. The CDR3 spans 12 residues. CDR1 GTSNPN and CDR2 SVGIG come from the germline V gene (reference sequence). J gave up 10 bases and V 1 base, and 6 bases lay outside the gene matches.

This clone was seen a handful of times. The V and J genes are TRBV29-1 and TRBJ2-7; weak D call: TRBD2 (5 bases). Trimming removed 2 bases from V and 5 bases from J, with 13 bases in between. Per the germline V gene, CDR1 is SQVTM and CDR2 is ANQGSEA. CDR3 length equals 13 residues. As DNA, the CDR3 is TGCAGCGTTGAATATCCGGGTAGCGACGAGCAGTACTTC. This sequence encodes CSVEYPGSDEQYF.

The genes are TRBV30 and TRBJ2-3; TRBD2 matches 7 bases. The CDR3 totals 16 residues. Germline trimming cut 0 bases from V and 2 bases from J; bases unmatched to any gene: 8. CDR1 and CDR2 from the germline V gene are GTSNPN and SVGIG (reference sequence). CDR3 amino acids: CAWSVGLAEITDTQYF. Here the CDR3 DNA reads TGTGCCTGGAGTGTGGGGCTAGCGGAGATCACAGATACGCAGTATTTT.

This chain connects TRBV29-1 to TRBJ2-1; 11 bases are a match to TRBD2. CDR1 and CDR2 from the germline V gene are SQVTM and ANQGSEA. Losses at the gene ends were 6 bases for V and 9 bases for J; bases not matched to a gene: 7. This CDR3 is 13 amino acids long. The CDR3 loop reads CSVTSGISPEQFF. DNA for the CDR3: TGCAGCGTGACTAGCGGGATTTCCCCTGAGCAGTTCTTC.

The rearrangement joins TRBV30 to TRBJ2-2; 9 positions agree with TRBD2. The germline CDR1 and CDR2 sequences are GTSNPN and SVGIG (reference sequence). The CDR3 extends over 14 amino acids. The ends lost 4 bases at V and 3 bases at J; junction bases unmatched: 3. The CDR3 region has the DNA TGTGCCTGGATGGGACTAGCAGACACCGGGGAGCTGTTTTTT. The encoded protein is CAWMGLADTGELFF.

V and J are TRBV29-1 and TRBJ2-5, with 7 bases that match TRBD2. The V segment lost 4 bases and the J segment 11 bases; nucleotides outside the gene matches: 10. CDR1 is SQVTM, CDR2 ANQGSEA, per germline. This CDR3 is 12 amino acids long. CDR3 in amino acids: CSVGALAAEQYF. In nucleotides, the CDR3 is TGCAGCGTTGGAGCCCTAGCGGCGGAGCAGTACTTC.

This chain connects TRBV29-1 to TRBJ2-2; TRBD1 matches 8 bases. V was clipped by 6 bases and J by 3 bases; unmatched bases: 6. This CDR3 contains 14 residues. The V gene's germline CDR1 is SQVTM and CDR2 ANQGSEA. DNA for the CDR3: TGCAGCGTAACCGGACAGGGTCACACCGGGGAGCTGTTTTTT. This translates into CSVTGQGHTGELFF.

The V call is TRBV5-4, the J call TRBJ1-2; weak D call: TRBD1 (5 bases). Germline V lookup: CDR1 SGHNT, CDR2 YYREEE (reference sequence). With 5 bases removed from V and 4 bases from J, the gap between germline ends came to 21 bases. This CDR3 comprises 16 residues. The CDR3 sequence is CASRRDPRALGYGYTF. The CDR3 region has the DNA TGTGCCAGCAGGAGGGACCCCCGCGCATTAGGCTATGGCTACACCTTC.

The CDR3 here is CASSGGEQFF. The CDR3, as DNA: TGTGCCAGCAGCGGCGGGGAGCAGTTCTTC. The V and J genes are TRBV5-4 and TRBJ2-1; D might be TRBD2 (5 bases). V gave up 4 bases and J gave up 10 bases, with 6 bases separating them. The germline gives CDR1 SGHNT, CDR2 YYREEE (reference sequence). CDR3 length: 10 amino acids.

This rearrangement joins TRBV7-8 to TRBJ1-3; D remains ambiguous. The CDR3 covers 15 residues. Trimming left V 1 base short and J 2 bases short, with 9 bases between. Germline V gives CDR1 SGHVS, CDR2 FQNEAQ. CDR3 sequence (DNA): TGTGCCAGCAGCTTAGTGGCGGGGACTGGAAACACCATATATTTT. This encodes CASSLVAGTGNTIYF.

The chain joins TRBV5-6 to TRBJ2-7, with D possibly matching TRBD1 (6 bases). Trimming stripped 4 bases from V and 6 bases from J, with 17 bases between. CDR1 is SGHDT, CDR2 YYEEEE, per germline. The CDR3 is 14 amino acids. The CDR3 DNA is TGTGCCAGCAGCCGCTCCGGGGACACCGGCGAGCAGTACTTC. It is translated as CASSRSGDTGEQYF.

The V and J genes are TRBV11-2 and TRBJ1-1; the D is unclear. The V and J ends lost 4 bases and 11 bases respectively, with 20 bases between them. Per the germline V gene, CDR1 is SGHAT and CDR2 is FQNNGV. This CDR3 comprises 14 residues. The CDR3, as DNA: TGTGCCAGCAGCTCTATAGGACGAGACCCTGGGGCTTTCTTT. This gives the protein CASSSIGRDPGAFF.

This clone was seen only a few times. V is TRBV27 and J is TRBJ2-3, with 7 nucleotides matching TRBD2. Per the germline V gene, CDR1 is MNHEY and CDR2 is SMNVEV (reference sequence). The CDR3 runs to 14 residues. J was trimmed by 0 bases and V by 4 bases; bases with no gene match: 1. The CDR3, as DNA: TGTGCCAGCAGTTCACTAGCGAGCACAGATACGCAGTATTTT. Residues: CASSSLASTDTQYF.

J is TRBJ1-1 and V is TRBV5-4, with unresolved D. Germline CDR1 reads SGHNT; CDR2 reads YYREEE (reference sequence). The CDR3 contains 16 residues. V was clipped by 4 bases and J by 0 bases, with 16 bases between them. The CDR3 spells CASSLRHGNMNTEAFF. CDR3 sequence (DNA): TGTGCCAGCAGCCTCCGACACGGGAACATGAACACTGAAGCTTTCTTT.